A selection of T cell receptor beta chains follows, all from one sample in a study of blood T cell repertoires in COVID-19. The method was immunoSEQ multiplex PCR; TCRdb's version includes in-frame clones alone and lacks a portion of them. This sample has around 180,000 clones, with 70% to 85% found just once. Sequenced: PBMCs or T cells enriched from blood (not recorded which). These receptors came from a man aged 50-60 years who had recovered from COVID-19. Each CDR3 is given with its conserved first and last residue. D genes are given only for firm matches. Only part of the rows carry a size: once, few, many, or a class if the clone is expanded.

clone_size: .; v_call: TRBV5-1; j_call: TRBJ1-4; d_call: .; cdr3_aa: CASSLAGRGGNEKLFF; cdr3_nt: TGCGCCAGCAGCTTGGCCGGGCGAGGGGGAAATGAAAAACTGTTTTTT
clone_size: .; v_call: TRBV18; j_call: TRBJ1-5; d_call: .; cdr3_aa: CASSRQINQPQHF; cdr3_nt: TGTGCCAGCTCACGACAAATCAATCAGCCCCAGCATTTT
clone_size: .; v_call: TRBV28; j_call: TRBJ1-3; d_call: .; cdr3_aa: CASSLGAENTIYF; cdr3_nt: TGTGCCAGCAGTTTAGGGGCGGAGAACACCATATATTTT
clone_size: .; v_call: TRBV27; j_call: TRBJ1-1; d_call: TRBD1; cdr3_aa: CASTDRGRAFF; cdr3_nt: TGTGCCAGCACGGACAGGGGGAGGGCTTTCTTT
clone_size: .; v_call: TRBV7-2; j_call: TRBJ2-1; d_call: .; cdr3_aa: CASSLAQVSYNEQFF; cdr3_nt: TGTGCCAGCAGCTTAGCCCAGGTATCCTACAATGAGCAGTTCTTC
clone_size: few; v_call: TRBV5-4; j_call: TRBJ1-2; d_call: .; cdr3_aa: CASSPDGHTNYGYTF; cdr3_nt: TGTGCCAGCAGCCCCGACGGACATACCAACTATGGCTACACCTTC
clone_size: .; v_call: TRBV7-9; j_call: TRBJ2-3; d_call: TRBD2; cdr3_aa: CASSSTSGGSDTQYF; cdr3_nt: TGTGCCAGCAGCTCAACTAGCGGGGGATCAGATACGCAGTATTTT
clone_size: .; v_call: TRBV10-3; j_call: TRBJ1-3; d_call: .; cdr3_aa: CAIRSDSSGNTIYF; cdr3_nt: TGTGCCATCAGGTCCGACAGCTCTGGAAACACCATATATTTT
clone_size: .; v_call: TRBV19; j_call: TRBJ2-3; d_call: .; cdr3_aa: CASRPQAGTFTDTQYF; cdr3_nt: TGTGCCAGTAGGCCCCAGGCAGGGACTTTCACAGATACGCAGTATTTT
clone_size: .; v_call: TRBV28; j_call: TRBJ2-7; d_call: .; cdr3_aa: CASSLIGGLPRRGEQYF; cdr3_nt: TGTGCCAGCAGTTTAATAGGAGGACTCCCTCGGAGGGGCGAGCAGTACTTC
clone_size: .; v_call: TRBV7-3; j_call: TRBJ2-1; d_call: .; cdr3_aa: CASSPGTGRHEQFF; cdr3_nt: TGTGCCAGCAGCCCTGGGACGGGGAGGCATGAGCAGTTCTTC
clone_size: .; v_call: TRBV5-5; j_call: TRBJ2-1; d_call: .; cdr3_aa: CASSLGGASYNEQFF; cdr3_nt: TGTGCCAGCAGCTTGGGTGGGGCTTCCTACAATGAGCAGTTCTTC
clone_size: .; v_call: TRBV2; j_call: TRBJ2-2; d_call: TRBD1; cdr3_aa: CASSLTGPVGRNTGELFF; cdr3_nt: TGTGCCAGCAGCTTGACAGGGCCGGTAGGGAGGAACACCGGGGAGCTGTTTTTT
clone_size: .; v_call: TRBV9; j_call: TRBJ2-7; d_call: TRBD2; cdr3_aa: CASSAPLRGGSIYEQYF; cdr3_nt: TGTGCCAGCAGCGCCCCTTTGCGGGGGGGCTCAATCTACGAGCAGTACTTC
clone_size: .; v_call: TRBV9; j_call: TRBJ1-1; d_call: .; cdr3_aa: CASSVGPGENTEAFF; cdr3_nt: TGTGCCAGCAGCGTAGGTCCAGGGGAGAACACTGAAGCTTTCTTT
clone_size: .; v_call: TRBV15; j_call: TRBJ1-1; d_call: TRBD1; cdr3_aa: CATTIGQGAGSTEAFF; cdr3_nt: TGTGCCACCACAATAGGGCAGGGGGCAGGGAGCACTGAAGCTTTCTTT
clone_size: .; v_call: TRBV3-1/TRBV3-2; j_call: TRBJ2-3; d_call: .; cdr3_aa: CASSLGLSTDTQYF; cdr3_nt: TGTGCCAGCAGCCTGGGACTTAGCACAGATACGCAGTATTTT
clone_size: .; v_call: TRBV11-2; j_call: TRBJ2-1; d_call: TRBD1; cdr3_aa: CASSLDQGTGGQFF; cdr3_nt: TGTGCCAGCAGCTTAGATCAAGGGACAGGGGGACAGTTCTTC
clone_size: .; v_call: TRBV19; j_call: TRBJ1-2; d_call: TRBD1; cdr3_aa: CASSTPRTGTNYGYTF; cdr3_nt: TGTGCCAGTAGTACCCCACGGACAGGAACAAACTATGGCTACACCTTC
clone_size: .; v_call: TRBV6-1; j_call: TRBJ1-6; d_call: .; cdr3_aa: CASRQEVQNSPLHF; cdr3_nt: TGTGCCAGCAGGCAGGAGGTGCAGAATTCACCCCTCCACTTT
clone_size: few; v_call: TRBV4-1; j_call: TRBJ2-6; d_call: TRBD2; cdr3_aa: CASSRGSGVSGANVLTF; cdr3_nt: TGCGCCAGCAGCCGGGGTAGCGGGGTCTCTGGGGCCAACGTCCTGACTTTC
clone_size: .; v_call: TRBV18; j_call: TRBJ1-2; d_call: .; cdr3_aa: CASSPTSQGLSGYTF; cdr3_nt: TGTGCCAGCTCACCGACCTCTCAGGGATTAAGTGGCTACACCTTC